The sequence of this TCR beta chain was determined in a study of T cells in tumors after PD-1 blockade. This CDR3 spans 13 amino acids. Generated by immunoSEQ multiplex PCR, the TCRdb table keeps only in-frame clones and is missing some. The data show roughly 35,000 clones, around 73% seen once. The chain carries TRBV21-1 and TRBJ2-7; no check of the table's D call, TRBD2, against the DNA was made. TRBV21-1 is classified as a pseudogene. This TCR was recovered from a human donor with basal cell carcinoma. The sample consisted of PBMCs, taken after anti-PD-1 treatment. The CDR3 sequence is CASSKRSSDEQYF. The CDR3 nucleotides are TGTGCCAGCAGCAAGCGGTCGTCAGACGAGCAGTACTTC.